Reported below is one TCR beta chain. Germline V lookup: CDR1 SGHDT, CDR2 YYEEEE. This CDR3 comprises 15 residues. These data come from a study of blood T cell repertoires in COVID-19. Generated by immunoSEQ multiplex PCR, the TCRdb table keeps only in-frame clones and is missing some. The table lists about 70,000 clones, roughly 84% of them singletons, with 11% in the top ten. This receptor was obtained from a woman aged 18-29 years with acute or convalescent COVID-19. Sequences were obtained from peripheral blood. The chain combines TRBV5-6 with TRBJ2-2; 7 bases fit TRBD1. This chain's CDR3 is CATQQSDRDTGELFF. CDR3 nucleotide sequence: TGTGCAACCCAGCAGTCTGACAGGGACACCGGGGAGCTGTTTTTT.